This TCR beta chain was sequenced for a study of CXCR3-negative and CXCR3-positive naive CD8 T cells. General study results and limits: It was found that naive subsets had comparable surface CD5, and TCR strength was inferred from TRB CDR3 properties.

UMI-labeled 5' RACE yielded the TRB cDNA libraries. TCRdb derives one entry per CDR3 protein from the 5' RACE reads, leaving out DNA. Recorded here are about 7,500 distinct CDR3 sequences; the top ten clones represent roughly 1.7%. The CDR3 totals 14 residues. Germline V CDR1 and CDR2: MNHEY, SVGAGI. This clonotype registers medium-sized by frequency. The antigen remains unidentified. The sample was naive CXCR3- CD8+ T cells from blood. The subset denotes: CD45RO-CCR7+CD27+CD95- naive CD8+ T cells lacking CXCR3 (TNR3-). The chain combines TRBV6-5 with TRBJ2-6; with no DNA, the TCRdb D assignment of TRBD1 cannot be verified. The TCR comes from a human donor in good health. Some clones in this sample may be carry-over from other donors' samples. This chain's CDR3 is CASTKTGEANVLTF.